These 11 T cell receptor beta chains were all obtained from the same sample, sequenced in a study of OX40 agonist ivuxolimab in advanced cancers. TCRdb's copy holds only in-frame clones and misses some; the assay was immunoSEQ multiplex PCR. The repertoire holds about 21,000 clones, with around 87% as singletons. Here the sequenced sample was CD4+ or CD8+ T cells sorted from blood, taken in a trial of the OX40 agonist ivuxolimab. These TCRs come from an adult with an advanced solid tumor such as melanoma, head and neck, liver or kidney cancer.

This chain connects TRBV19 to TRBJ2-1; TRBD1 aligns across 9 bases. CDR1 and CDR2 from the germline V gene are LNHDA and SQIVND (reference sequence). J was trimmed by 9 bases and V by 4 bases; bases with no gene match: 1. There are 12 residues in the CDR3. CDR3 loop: CASSRDRAEQFF. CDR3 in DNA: TGTGCCAGTAGTAGGGACAGGGCTGAGCAGTTCTTC.

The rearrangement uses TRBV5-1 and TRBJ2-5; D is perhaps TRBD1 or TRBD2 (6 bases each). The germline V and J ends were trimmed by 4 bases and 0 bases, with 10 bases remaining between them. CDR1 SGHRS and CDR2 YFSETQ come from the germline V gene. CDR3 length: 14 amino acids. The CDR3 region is CASSGGPYQETQYF. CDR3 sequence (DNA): TGCGCCAGCAGCGGGGGGCCCTACCAAGAGACCCAGTACTTC. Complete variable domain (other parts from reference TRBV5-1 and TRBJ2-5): KAGVTQTPRYLIKTRGQQVTLSCSPISGHRSVSWYQQTPGQGLQFLFEYFSETQRNKGNFPGRFSGRQFSNSRSEMNVSTLELGDSALYLCASSGGPYQETQYFGPGTRLLVL.

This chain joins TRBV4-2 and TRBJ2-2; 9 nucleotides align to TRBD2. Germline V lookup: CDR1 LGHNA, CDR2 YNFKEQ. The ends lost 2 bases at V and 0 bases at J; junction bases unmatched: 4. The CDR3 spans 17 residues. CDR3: CASSQKAGGTNTGELFF. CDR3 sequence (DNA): TGTGCCAGCAGCCAAAAAGCGGGGGGAACGAACACCGGGGAGCTGTTTTTT.

CDR3 amino acids: CASSQPGQIMNTEAFF. DNA for the CDR3: TGTGCCAGCAGTCAACCAGGACAGATAATGAACACTGAAGCTTTCTTT. This rearrangement joins TRBV6-4 to TRBJ1-1; maybe TRBD1 (6 bases). Trimming pared 5 bases from V and 0 bases from J, leaving 16 bases between. CDR3 size: 16 residues. Germline assignment: CDR1 MRHNA and CDR2 SNTAGT.

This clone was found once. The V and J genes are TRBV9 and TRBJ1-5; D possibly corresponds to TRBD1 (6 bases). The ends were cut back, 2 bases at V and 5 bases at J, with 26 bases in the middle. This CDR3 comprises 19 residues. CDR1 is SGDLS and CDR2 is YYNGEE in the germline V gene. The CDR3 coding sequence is TGTGCCAGCAGCGTCAAGAGCCAAACAGGGAGGAGAACAGATCAGCCCCAGCATTTT. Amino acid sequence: CASSVKSQTGRRTDQPQHF.

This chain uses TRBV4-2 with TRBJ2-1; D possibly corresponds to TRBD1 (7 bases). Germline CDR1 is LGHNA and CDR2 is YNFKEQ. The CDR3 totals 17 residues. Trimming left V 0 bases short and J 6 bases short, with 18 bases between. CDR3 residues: CASSQEVVQGGFNEQFF. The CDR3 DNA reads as TGTGCCAGCAGCCAAGAGGTCGTGCAGGGGGGTTTCAATGAGCAGTTCTTC.

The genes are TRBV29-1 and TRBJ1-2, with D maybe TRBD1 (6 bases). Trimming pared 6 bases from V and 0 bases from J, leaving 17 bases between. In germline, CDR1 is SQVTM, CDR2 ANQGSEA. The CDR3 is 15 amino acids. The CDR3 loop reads CSVVKQDSPNYGYTF. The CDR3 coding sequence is TGCAGCGTAGTCAAACAGGACAGCCCTAACTATGGCTACACCTTC.

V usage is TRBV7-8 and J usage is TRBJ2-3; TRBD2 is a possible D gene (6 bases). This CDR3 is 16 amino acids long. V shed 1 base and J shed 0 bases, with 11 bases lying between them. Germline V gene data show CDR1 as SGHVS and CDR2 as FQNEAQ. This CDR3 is CASSLGVADSTDTQYF. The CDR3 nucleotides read TGTGCCAGCAGCTTAGGTGTAGCGGATAGCACAGATACGCAGTATTTT. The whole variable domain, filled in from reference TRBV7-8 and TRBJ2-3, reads GAGVSQSPRYKVAKRGQDVALRCDPISGHVSLFWYQQALGQGPEFLTYFQNEAQLDKSGLPSDRFFAERPEGSVSTLKIQRTQQEDSAVYLCASSLGVADSTDTQYFGPGTRLTVL.

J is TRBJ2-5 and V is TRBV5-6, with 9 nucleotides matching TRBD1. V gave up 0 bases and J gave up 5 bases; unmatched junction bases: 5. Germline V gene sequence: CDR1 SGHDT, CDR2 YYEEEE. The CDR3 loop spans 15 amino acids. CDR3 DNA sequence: TGTGCCAGCAGCTTGGTAAGGGACAGGGAGGAGACCCAGTACTTC. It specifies CASSLVRDREETQYF.

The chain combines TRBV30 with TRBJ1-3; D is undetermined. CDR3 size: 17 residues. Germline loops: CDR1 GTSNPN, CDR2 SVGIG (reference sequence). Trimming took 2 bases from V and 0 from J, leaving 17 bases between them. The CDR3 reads CAWSKMPSRLSGNTIYF. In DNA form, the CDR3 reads TGTGCCTGGAGTAAAATGCCAAGTCGTCTCTCTGGAAACACCATATATTTT.

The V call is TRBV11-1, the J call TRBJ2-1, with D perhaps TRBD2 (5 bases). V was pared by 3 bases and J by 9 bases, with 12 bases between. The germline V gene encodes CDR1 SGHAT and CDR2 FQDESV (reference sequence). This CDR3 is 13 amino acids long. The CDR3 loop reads CASSFGRRGEQFF. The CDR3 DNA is TGTGCCAGCAGCTTCGGGCGTCGGGGTGAGCAGTTCTTC. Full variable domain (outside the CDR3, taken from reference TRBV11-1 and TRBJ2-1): EAEVAQSPRYKITEKSQAVAFWCDPISGHATLYWYRQILGQGPELLVQFQDESVVDDSQLPKDRFSAERLKGVDSTLKIQPAELGDSAMYLCASSFGRRGEQFFGPGTRLTVL.